Below are 11 T cell receptor beta chains sequenced from a single sample in a study of blood T cell repertoires in COVID-19 (dated by TCRdb to the early 2020s). Library preparation employed the immunoSEQ multiplex PCR assay. What TCRdb holds here is the immuneACCESS table cut down to in-frame rearrangements. Part of the clones is not present; checked against another copy, under half of the missing clones reflect an unresolved V gene, and the others are unexplained. For this sample there are fewer than 400,000 clones; around nine tenths appear just once. Jointly, the top ten make up 3.9% of the sample. Sample: PBMCs or T cells enriched from blood (not recorded which). These receptors came from a woman aged 30 to 39 who had been exposed to COVID-19.

The rearrangement joins TRBV4-1 to TRBJ2-5, with a tentative D call TRBD1 (5 bases). Germline values: CDR1 MGHRA, CDR2 YSYEKL. This CDR3 region has 13 residues. V gave up 6 bases and J gave up 1 base, with 9 bases separating them. CDR3 nucleotides: TGCGCCAGCAGGAGGACACCCCAAGAGACCCAGTACTTC. Protein: CASRRTPQETQYF.

CDR3 DNA sequence: TGTGCCAGCAGCTTACTCAAGCAGGGGGCTGAAGCTTTCTTT. Its translation is CASSLLKQGAEAFF. The rearrangement uses TRBV7-9 and TRBJ1-1, with 7 bases identical to TRBD1. This CDR3 has 14 residues. The germline V gene encodes CDR1 SEHNR and CDR2 FQNEAQ (reference sequence). After removal of 2 bases from V and 6 bases from J, the junction contained 6 bases not matched to a gene.

V gene TRBV5-5 combines with J gene TRBJ2-7; D uncertain. CDR1 SGHKS and CDR2 YYEKEE come from the germline V gene (reference sequence). Trimming cost V 4 bases and J 4 bases, with 18 bases left between them. The length of the CDR3 is 15 residues. The CDR3 region is CASSRSNLGDYEQYF. The CDR3 DNA reads as TGTGCCAGCAGCCGATCAAACTTGGGCGATTACGAGCAGTACTTC.

The gene calls are TRBV5-1 and TRBJ1-1; TRBD1 matches at 8 bases. There are 14 residues in the CDR3. V gave up 3 bases and J gave up 6 bases; unmatched junction bases: 7. CDR1 is SGHRS, CDR2 YFSETQ, per germline. The CDR3 loop reads CASSSRAQGAEAFF. The CDR3 coding sequence is TGCGCCAGCAGCTCAAGGGCACAGGGGGCTGAAGCTTTCTTT.

The chain has TRBV29-1 and TRBJ2-3; 7 bases map to TRBD1. Germline CDR1 SQVTM, CDR2 ANQGSEA. The trim removed 2 bases at V and 1 base at J, leaving 6 bases unmatched. The CDR3 runs 15 residues. The CDR3 is CSVELGGRGTDTQYF. Written as DNA, the CDR3 is TGCAGCGTTGAATTAGGGGGCAGGGGCACAGATACGCAGTATTTT.

This clone is a singleton in its sample. CDR3 sequence: CSVNRDTGTDTQYF. CDR3 coding DNA: TGCAGCGTGAATCGGGACACAGGTACAGATACGCAGTATTTT. V and J are TRBV29-1 and TRBJ2-3, with D perhaps TRBD1 (6 bases). V was clipped by 6 bases and J by 3 bases, with 16 bases between them. The CDR3 has 14 residues. The germline gives CDR1 SQVTM, CDR2 ANQGSEA.

This chain joins TRBV7-9 and TRBJ1-2; 7 nucleotides agree with TRBD1. V lost 3 bases to trimming and J lost 8 bases; unmatched junction nucleotides: 6. The germline gives CDR1 SEHNR, CDR2 FQNEAQ (reference sequence). There are 13 residues in the CDR3. In nucleotides, the CDR3 is TGTGCCAGCAGCTTCGGCAGGGGGGAAGGCTACACCTTC. Its translation: CASSFGRGEGYTF.

The chain couples TRBV19 to TRBJ2-1; D is possibly TRBD2 (5 bases). The germline gives CDR1 LNHDA, CDR2 SQIVND (reference sequence). The germline V and J ends were trimmed by 10 bases and 0 bases, with 16 bases remaining between them. This CDR3 spans 15 amino acids. DNA of the CDR3: TGTGCCACCTCTTGGCGGGCCTTCTCCTACAATGAGCAGTTCTTC. Translating it yields CATSWRAFSYNEQFF.

J is TRBJ1-3 and V is TRBV5-1; 7 positions match TRBD1. Trimming at V came to 4 bases and at J to 0 bases, leaving 13 bases not matched to a gene. The CDR3 spans 18 residues. Germline CDR1 reads SGHRS; CDR2 reads YFSETQ. The CDR3: CASSVRTGPIRSGNTIYF. As DNA, the CDR3 is TGCGCCAGCAGCGTTAGGACAGGCCCAATCCGCTCTGGAAACACCATATATTTT.

The V gene is TRBV7-3, the J gene TRBJ1-3, with D hard to call. Trimming shortened V by 3 bases and J by 0 bases, and 15 bases separated the two germline ends. CDR1 SGHTA and CDR2 FQGTGA come from the germline V gene. The CDR3 length is 17 residues. In DNA form, the CDR3 reads TGTGCCAGCAGCTTGGCGGCAGCTGGATTCTCTGGAAACACCATATATTTT. This sequence encodes CASSLAAAGFSGNTIYF.

The CDR3 DNA follows: TGTGCCAGCAGCCTGCCGGGGGGGCAAGGAAACACCATATATTTT. Translated, it gives CASSLPGGQGNTIYF. V and J are TRBV11-2 and TRBJ1-3, with D tentatively TRBD1 (6 bases). CDR3 size: 15 residues. Trimming cost V 5 bases and J 4 bases, with 15 bases left between them. Germline V gene sequence: CDR1 SGHAT, CDR2 FQNNGV.